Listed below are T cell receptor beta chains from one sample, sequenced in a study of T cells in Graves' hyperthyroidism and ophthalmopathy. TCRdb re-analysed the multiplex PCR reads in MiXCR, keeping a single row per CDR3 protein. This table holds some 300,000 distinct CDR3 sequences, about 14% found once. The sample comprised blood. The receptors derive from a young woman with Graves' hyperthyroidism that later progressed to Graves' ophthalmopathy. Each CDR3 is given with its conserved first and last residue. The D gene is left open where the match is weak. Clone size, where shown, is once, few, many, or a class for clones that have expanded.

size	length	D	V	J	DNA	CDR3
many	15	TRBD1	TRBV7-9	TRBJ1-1	TGTGCCAGCAGCCCCGGACAGGGCTGGGGCACTGAAGCTTTCTTT	CASSPGQGWGTEAFF
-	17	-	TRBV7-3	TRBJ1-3	TGTGCCAGCAGCTTCGTGGGCAGGGTTATCTCTGGAAACACCATATATTTT	CASSFVGRVISGNTIYF
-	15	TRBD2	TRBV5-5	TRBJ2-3	TGTGCCAGCAGCTTGGGAGCGGGAGGGCCCCCTAGCGAGTATTTT	CASSLGAGGPPSEYF
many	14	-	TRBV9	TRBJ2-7	TGTGCCAGCAGCGTAGATCCGGGCTCCTACGAGCAGTACTTC	CASSVDPGSYEQYF
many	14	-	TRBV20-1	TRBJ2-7	TGCAGTGCCCACACCGAGACTGCTGCCTACGAGCAGTACTTC	CSAHTETAAYEQYF
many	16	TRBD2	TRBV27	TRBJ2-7	TGTGCCAGCAGTCCCATTCGGACTAGCGGGTCCTACGAGCAGTACTTC	CASSPIRTSGSYEQYF
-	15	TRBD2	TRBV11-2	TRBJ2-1	TGTGCCAGCAGCTATGGACTAGCGGCCTACAATGAGCAGTTCTTC	CASSYGLAAYNEQFF
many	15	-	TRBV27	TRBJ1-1	TGTGCCAGCAGTTTATTTTCCGGAGGTAACACTGAAGCTTTCTTT	CASSLFSGGNTEAFF
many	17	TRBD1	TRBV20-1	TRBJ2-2	TGCAGTGCTAGATCTCCCGGTGACAGGGAGAACACCGGGGAGCTGTTTTTT	CSARSPGDRENTGELFF
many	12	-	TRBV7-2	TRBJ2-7	TGTGCCAGCTCCGGGACTGCCTACGAGCAGTACTTC	CASSGTAYEQYF
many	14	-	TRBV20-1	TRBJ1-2	TGCAGTGCTAGAGCCGGTACCCAGGGGTATGGCTACACCTTC	CSARAGTQGYGYTF
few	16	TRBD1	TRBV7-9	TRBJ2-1	TGTGCCAGCAGCCCTTCCAACAGGGGTGCCTACAATGAGCAGTTCTTC	CASSPSNRGAYNEQFF
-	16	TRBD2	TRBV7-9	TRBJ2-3	TGTGCCAGCAACCCACTAGCGGGAGGAACCACAGATACGCAGTATTTT	CASNPLAGGTTDTQYF
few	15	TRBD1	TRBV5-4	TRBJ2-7	TGTGCCAGCAGCTTCGGTATACCTACAGGGGACGAGCAGTACTTC	CASSFGIPTGDEQYF
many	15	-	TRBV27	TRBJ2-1	TGTGCCAGCAGTGACATATCCGCGGGGAACAATGAGCAGTTCTTC	CASSDISAGNNEQFF
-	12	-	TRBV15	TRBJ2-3	TGTGCCACCAGCAGAGCAGAGGGCCCGGCGTATTTT	CATSRAEGPAYF
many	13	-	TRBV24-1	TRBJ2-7	TGTGCCACCAGGGGCGGGGACGGCTACGAGCAGTACTTC	CATRGGDGYEQYF
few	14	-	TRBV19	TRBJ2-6	TGTGCCAGTAGGGCGTCCTCTGGGGCCAACGTCCTGACTTTC	CASRASSGANVLTF
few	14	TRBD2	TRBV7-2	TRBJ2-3	TGTGCCAGCAGCTTAGATAGCGGGAGAAATACGCAGTATTTT	CASSLDSGRNTQYF
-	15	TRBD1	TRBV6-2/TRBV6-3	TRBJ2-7	TGTGCCAGCAGCCCCGGGACAGGGGGTTGGTACGAGCAGTACTTC	CASSPGTGGWYEQYF
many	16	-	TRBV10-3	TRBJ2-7	TGTGCCATCAGTGAGTCTTGGCTAGCAGAGACCTACGAGCAGTACTTC	CAISESWLAETYEQYF
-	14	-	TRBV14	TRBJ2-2	TGTGCCAGCAGCGAGCGTTTACAGGGTTCTGAGCTGTTTTTT	CASSERLQGSELFF
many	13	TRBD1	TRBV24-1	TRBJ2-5	TGTGCCACCAGTGTTCCGGGACAGCCTCGAAAGTACTTC	CATSVPGQPRKYF
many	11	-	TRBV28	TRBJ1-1	TGTGCCACCTCCCGGGCTCGGAAAGCTTTCTTT	CATSRARKAFF
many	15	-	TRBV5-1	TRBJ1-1	TGCGCCAGCAGCTGGCTCTCAGGACCCGTAGAGGAAGCTTTCTTT	CASSWLSGPVEEAFF
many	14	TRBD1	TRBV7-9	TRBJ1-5	TGTGCCAGCAGCCGTCAGGGGGGGAATCAGCCCCAGCATTTT	CASSRQGGNQPQHF
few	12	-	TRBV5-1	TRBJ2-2	TGCGCCAGCAGCTTGGTTCGCCTGCTGGTGTTTTTT	CASSLVRLLVFF
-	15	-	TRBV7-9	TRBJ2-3	TGTGCCAGCAGGCCCTTAATAGGGGGGACAGATACGCAGTATTTT	CASRPLIGGTDTQYF
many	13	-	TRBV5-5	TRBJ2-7	TGTGCCAGCAGCTTGGCCGGGGACCACGAGCAGTACTTC	CASSLAGDHEQYF
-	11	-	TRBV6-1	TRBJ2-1	TGTGCCAGCTTTTACTCCGATGAGCAGTTCTTC	CASFYSDEQFF
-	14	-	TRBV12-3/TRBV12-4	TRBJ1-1	TGTGCCAGCAGTTTAAGGTATAGCGGCACTGAAGCTTTCTTT	CASSLRYSGTEAFF
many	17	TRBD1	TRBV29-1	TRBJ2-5	TGCAGCGTTGAAGGCGGGCTTAGGACAGGGCTACAAGAGGCCCAGTACTTC	CSVEGGLRTGLQEAQYF
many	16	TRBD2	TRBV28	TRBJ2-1	TGTGCCAGCGGACCCTTGGCGACTAGCGGTTCCAATGAGCAGTTCTTC	CASGPLATSGSNEQFF
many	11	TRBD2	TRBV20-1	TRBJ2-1	TGCAGTGCGAGGAGCGGGAAAGGGCAGTTCTTC	CSARSGKGQFF
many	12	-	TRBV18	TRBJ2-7	TGTGCCAGCTCACCAGGGGGGTACGAGCAGTACTTC	CASSPGGYEQYF
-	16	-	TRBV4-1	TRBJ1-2	TGCGCCAGCAGCCAAGATCGGGGGCCGCTGGACTATGGCTACACCTTC	CASSQDRGPLDYGYTF
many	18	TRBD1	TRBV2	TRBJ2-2	TGTGCCAGCAGTGAATATGGGGAGGGACAGGGGATCACCGGGGAGCTGTTTTTT	CASSEYGEGQGITGELFF
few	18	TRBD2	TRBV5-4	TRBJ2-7	TGTGCCAGCAGCTTAGGTTTCCTACCGGGACTAGCCCCCAACGAGCAGTACTTC	CASSLGFLPGLAPNEQYF
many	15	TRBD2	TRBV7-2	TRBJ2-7	TGTGCCAGCAGCTTATTCGGGACTAGAACCTACGAGCAGTACTTC	CASSLFGTRTYEQYF
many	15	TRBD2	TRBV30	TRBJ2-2	TGTGCCTGCAAAGCGGGGGGTCGAAGGACCGGGGAGCTGTTTTTT	CACKAGGRRTGELFF
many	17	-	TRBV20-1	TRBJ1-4	TGCAGTGCTAGAGATCTTTGGGCCCAGACGGCTAATGAAAAACTGTTTTTT	CSARDLWAQTANEKLFF
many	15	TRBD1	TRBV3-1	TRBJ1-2	TGTGCCAGCAGCCCCCTTTGGACAGGGAACTATGGCTACACCTTC	CASSPLWTGNYGYTF
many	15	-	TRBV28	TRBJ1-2	TGTGCCAGCAGTAAGGGGACGCAGACTAACTATGGCTACACCTTC	CASSKGTQTNYGYTF
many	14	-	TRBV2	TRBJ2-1	TGTGCCAGCACATGGCAGGCTTCCTACAATGAGCAGTTCTTC	CASTWQASYNEQFF
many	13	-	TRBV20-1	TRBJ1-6	TGCAGTGCCAGGCCGGGGCCTCAAGGGACCCTCCACTTT	CSARPGPQGTLHF
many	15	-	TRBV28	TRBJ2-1	TGTGCCAGCACCTTCTCGACAGGACCCTACAATGAGCAGTTCTTC	CASTFSTGPYNEQFF
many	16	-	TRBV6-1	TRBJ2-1	TGTGCCAGCAGTCTAACAGGGCTCAGCTCCTACAATGAGCAGTTCTTC	CASSLTGLSSYNEQFF
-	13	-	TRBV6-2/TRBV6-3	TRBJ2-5	TGTGCCAGCAGTTCGGACGGGTTAGAGACCCAGTACTTC	CASSSDGLETQYF
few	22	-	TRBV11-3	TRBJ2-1	TGTGCCAGCAGCTTAGTCTTTAATTCCGGACTACCTCTATTATCTTACTACAATGAGCAGTTCTTC	CASSLVFNSGLPLLSYYNEQFF
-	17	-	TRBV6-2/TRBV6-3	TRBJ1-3	TGTGCTAGCAGTTACTCGAGCCACGGGAACTCTGGAAACACCATATATTTT	CASSYSSHGNSGNTIYF
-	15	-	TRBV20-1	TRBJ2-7	TGCAGTGCTCGGGCGGCGGGGCACAAGTGGTACGAGCAGTACTTC	CSARAAGHKWYEQYF